This T cell receptor beta chain was identified during a study of T cells in women clearing cervical HPV infection (dated by TCRdb to between 2017 and 2018). At the level of the whole study: Cases were under 30 women with histologically confirmed HPV16-related CIN3 or worse, including 2 invasive cancers. The controls were fewer than 30 women whose single incident HPV16 infection cleared within 12 months with no development of precancer or cancer. The parent cohort enrolled 10,000 or so women aged 18 or older in Guanacaste, Costa Rica, during about 1993 to 1994 and followed them for 7 to 8 years. HLA typing was available for only a few women, so HLA type could not be excluded as a confounder. As quality controls, five blinded duplicates were added to each group, bringing the total to approximately 60 samples made up of around 50 participants and some ten replicates. Nested within Costa Rica's Guanacaste HPV Natural History Study, an exploratory proof-of-principle case-control study compared TCR repertoires across cervical HPV16 outcomes. Cases and controls were matched on age within five years and on year of sample collection. Among cases, blood sampling occurred a median of 149 days after lesion detection, with an interquartile range of about 85 to 200 days. Blood from cases was collected at the visit at which the lesion was first identified, whereas blood from controls was collected once infection was no longer detected. A median age of almost 35 years was observed in cases versus roughly 40 in controls, and no significant differences in baseline characteristics were found.

The CDR3 sequence holds 15 residues, the cysteine and phenylalanine included. Sequencing covers 36 bases of the CDR3, shown here with the frame starting at base 1. A distance of 13 bases separates the germline ends of V and J, which lose 0 bases and 4 bases respectively. From a lookup of the germline V gene, CDR1 and CDR2 are SGHRS and YFSETQ. Summary of the overall study and its limitations: Lower TRBV6-7 relative abundance was observed in cases than in controls (about 0.1% versus 0.15%; Bonferroni P = 0.0008). Because the number of T cells in each sample was unknown, differences in richness could reflect differing T-cell content rather than repertoire biology. The cross-sectional design could not show whether associations preceded infection or resulted from it; effector/memory subsets and HPV-specific T cells were not isolated. TCR repertoire richness was significantly higher in CIN3+ cases than in controls across sequencing depths, while evenness did not differ. Random forest classifiers combining richness and V gene abundances distinguished cases from controls with an estimated AUC of approximately 0.83.

In the case of this clone: Its target antigen remains unknown. The missing CDR3 end, 3 residues past where the read stops, is filled in from the germline J gene.

The immunoSEQ assay used multiplex PCR to amplify TCR beta CDR3 regions from an average of around 1.2 ug of genomic DNA per sample. The assay corrected primer bias using a complete synthetic TCR repertoire to establish an amplification baseline. The amplicons were sequenced on the Illumina platform. Regarding the original processing steps: Error correction of the sequences involved clustering with frequency ratios plus a modified nearest-neighbor algorithm, after which the sequences were analyzed in the immunoSEQ Analyzer using IMGT gene definitions. At each rarefaction depth, TCR richness and evenness were averaged over 20 rarefaction repeats, and samples with fewer sequences than the depth were excluded. Relative abundances of V, D and J genes were compared between groups using Wilcoxon rank sum tests, with FDR correction applied. Blinded duplicates gave an intraclass correlation of around 95% for TCR richness and an average of roughly 76% across 70 or so gene segments. TCRdb carries this immuneACCESS record with in-frame sequences only. Its versions omit some clonotypes, under half of them owing to an unresolved V gene in the studies checked, with the rest unexplained. The DNA gave D and trimming, while V, J and clone size come from that table. The table for this sample lists about 45,000 clones. The ten biggest clones cover 1% to 1.5% of the sample.

Every participant had a single incident cervical HPV16 infection, and prevalent HPV16 infections were excluded. Cervical HPV DNA was detected by MY09/MY11 PCR and genotyped by dot-blot hybridization. About 15 mL of heparinized blood were centrifuged, and the buffy coat was aliquoted, frozen at -30°C, then stored at -80°C. QIAGEN kits were used to extract genomic DNA from the buffy coat specimens. Sequencing used blood buffy coat. The sequence was collected from a woman aged 18-70 years with a cervical HPV16 infection that either progressed to CIN3+ or cleared (not recorded which). The receptor chain draws on TRBV5-1 and TRBJ2-5; TRBD2 is a weak D gene call, 6 bases matching. The CDR3 protein is CASSLAETRLETQYF. The CDR3 DNA, read in part, is TGCGCCAGCAGCTTGGCAGAGACTAGATTAGAGACC.